The sequence of this T cell receptor beta chain was determined in a study of T cell repertoires in cytomegalovirus infection. Study-wide background: TCR beta signatures that were public indicated CMV infection and matching HLA type.

MiXCR, run by TCRdb on the reads, gives a single entry per CDR3 protein. The data hold 300,000 to 400,000 distinct CDR3 sequences, with around 25% observed a single time. As regards this clonotype: Its antigen is not identified.

Study-level findings and limits: Across the ex vivo response, the dominant clonotypes were HLA-C-restricted CMV-specific TCR beta clonotypes.

The starting material was cultured PBMCs, obtained from culture after CMV antigen stimulation. This sequence originates from a human donor in good health (CMV status not recorded). Some clones in this sample may be carry-over from other donors' samples.

The CDR3 reads CASSLSGSNEKLFF. The CDR3 coding sequence is TGTGCCAGCAGTTTATCTGGGTCTAATGAAAAACTGTTTTTT. This sequence joins TRBV12-3 or TRBV12-4 and TRBJ1-4; D unresolved. The V end was cut by 2 bases, the J end by 3 bases, with 7 bases between. The CDR3 totals 14 residues.